The T cell receptor (beta chain) described here comes from a study of shared clonotypes between healthy human individuals. Note on this clone: The target antigen is unknown.

Germline CDR1 reads LGHNA; CDR2 reads YSLEER. CDR3 size: 14 residues. V was shortened by 1 base and J by 0 bases, with 7 bases between the two germline ends. Notes on the study in general: Represented diversity, genetic and exposure-history alike, was limited by few donors. Compared with clonotypes that all four donors shared, non-shared clonotypes had lower generation probabilities. As a rule, naive subsets had a larger estimated richness than memory subsets.

It was CD45RO-negative cells, positively selected for CCR7, that made up naive CD8 cells, with terminally differentiated effector memory CD45RA+ cells excluded. The study drew its donors from healthy HIV-negative adults without recent acute infections or vaccinations. Using immunoSEQ multiplex PCR, the repertoire was profiled, and TCRdb retains in-frame clones only, with some absent. The table records about 2 million clones, about 94% of them present only once. The sample comprised naive CD8+ T cells sorted from blood. The V call is TRBV4-3, the J call TRBJ2-7, with D possibly TRBD1 on 6 matching bases. This receptor was identified in a young man in good health. CDR3 residues: CASSQVDSSYEQYF. CDR3 nucleotides: TGCGCCAGCAGCCAAGTGGACAGCTCCTACGAGCAGTACTTC.